The next 25 T cell receptor beta chains were all read from a single sample in a study of CD8+ T cells in alopecia areata. Treatment denoted: oral pan-JAK inhibitor, 5-10 mg twice daily. After isolation, RNA underwent reverse transcription to generate cDNA as the sequencing template. Here immunoSEQ multiplex PCR was the method, and the copy in TCRdb shows in-frame clones only, minus some. The table has about 220,000 clones, about 57% seen once. The sample here was CD4+ T cells sorted from blood, taken at week 4, from a patient treated with tofacitinib. All receptors derive from a human donor with alopecia areata.

CDR3 DNA sequence: TGTGCCAGCAGTTACTTCGGGGAGAGCACAGATACGCAGTATTTT. Translation: CASSYFGESTDTQYF. The J gene is TRBJ2-3, the V gene TRBV6-5; tentatively, D is TRBD2 (5 bases). The CDR3 covers 15 residues. Germline CDR1 is MNHEY and CDR2 is SVGAGI. Trimming took 1 base from V and 0 from J, leaving 8 bases between them.

This clone has a handful of counts. The rearrangement joins TRBV25-1 to TRBJ2-2; D ambiguous. Per the germline V gene, CDR1 is MGHDK and CDR2 is SYGVNS. Trimming cost V 2 bases and J 2 bases, with 0 bases left between them. The CDR3 is 12 residues long. CDR3 coding DNA: TGTGCCAGCAGTGAAAACACCGGGGAGCTGTTTTTT. Translation: CASSENTGELFF.

This clone turned up a few times. V usage is TRBV6-6 and J usage is TRBJ2-2, with D unclear. The ends were cut back, 4 bases at V and 12 bases at J, with 12 bases in the middle. The CDR3 spans 12 residues. In germline, CDR1 is MNHNY, CDR2 SVGAGI (reference sequence). For the CDR3, the DNA is TGTGCCAGCAGTTCTCTCGACAAGAAGCTGTTTTTT. As protein: CASSSLDKKLFF.

Only a few counts were recorded for this clone. This chain connects TRBV6-4 to TRBJ2-2; D may be TRBD2 (6 bases). The V end was cut by 7 bases, the J end by 4 bases, with 13 bases between. CDR1 and CDR2 from the germline V gene are MRHNA and SNTAGT. CDR3 length: 14 residues. The CDR3 DNA sequence: TGTGCCAGCACCAGAACGGGAGTCACCGGGGAGCTGTTTTTT. This codes for CASTRTGVTGELFF.

The chain is built from TRBV4-3 and TRBJ2-7; D is unresolved. Trimming left V 0 bases short and J 0 bases short, with 12 bases between. The germline CDR1 and CDR2 sequences are LGHNA and YSLEER. This CDR3 comprises 16 residues. This CDR3 is CASSQEAVHPSYEQYF. The CDR3, as DNA: TGCGCCAGCAGCCAAGAGGCAGTCCACCCCTCCTACGAGCAGTACTTC.

The chain couples TRBV20-1 to TRBJ2-7; D perhaps matches TRBD2 (6 bases). CDR3 size: 11 residues. V shed 3 bases and J shed 5 bases, with 8 bases lying between them. In germline, CDR1 is DFQATT, CDR2 SNEGSKA (reference sequence). CDR3 bases: TGCAGTGCTAGTGTAGCGGACGAGCAGTACTTC. This sequence encodes CSASVADEQYF.

CDR3 amino acids: CASSLRRTGESGANVLTF. DNA of the CDR3: TGTGCCAGCAGCTTAAGGCGGACAGGCGAATCTGGGGCCAACGTCCTGACTTTC. The chain has TRBV7-9 and TRBJ2-6; 7 nucleotides match TRBD1. Per the germline V gene, CDR1 is SEHNR and CDR2 is FQNEAQ (reference sequence). Trimming removed 2 bases from V and 1 base from J; junction bases left unmatched: 8. The CDR3 is 18 amino acids.

This clone has more than one count but fewer than ten. J is TRBJ2-1 and V is TRBV29-1; 7 bases fit TRBD1. CDR3 length: 12 residues. J was trimmed by 6 bases and V by 4 bases; bases with no gene match: 3. In germline, CDR1 is SQVTM, CDR2 ANQGSEA. DNA of the CDR3: TGCAGCGTTGTTCAGGGGGTCAATGAGCAGTTCTTC. This codes for CSVVQGVNEQFF.

The chain uses TRBV2 and TRBJ2-1; no reliable D call. Germline V gene data show CDR1 as SNHLY and CDR2 as FYNNEI. The CDR3 is 16 amino acids. V shed 0 bases and J shed 3 bases, with 12 bases lying between them. In DNA, the CDR3 is TGTGCCAGCAGTGAAGCCGGACGACTGAACTACAATGAGCAGTTCTTC. It yields the protein CASSEAGRLNYNEQFF.

V is TRBV6-5 and J is TRBJ1-1; D perhaps matches TRBD1 (6 bases). The germline gives CDR1 MNHEY, CDR2 SVGAGI. Trimming left V 6 bases short and J 4 bases short, with 15 bases between. The CDR3 has 14 amino acids. CDR3 in DNA: TGTGCCAGCAGCCCCTCGGGGGGCGTCACTGAAGCTTTCTTT. Translated, it gives CASSPSGGVTEAFF.

This clone has only a few counts. The genes are TRBV29-1 and TRBJ2-5, with TRBD1 matching 7 bases. Germline V gene sequence: CDR1 SQVTM, CDR2 ANQGSEA. Trimming removed 4 bases from V and 5 bases from J; junction bases left unmatched: 7. This CDR3 region has 13 residues. The CDR3 region is CSVAGTVLETQYF. CDR3 DNA: TGCAGCGTTGCCGGGACAGTACTCGAGACCCAGTACTTC.

V usage is TRBV7-9 and J usage is TRBJ1-6; possibly TRBD1 for D (5 bases). This CDR3 spans 15 amino acids. Germline V gene lookup returns CDR1 SEHNR and CDR2 FQNEAQ (reference sequence). The germline V and J ends were trimmed by 1 base and 6 bases, with 10 bases remaining between them. The CDR3 loop is CASSLVGGSNSPLHF. CDR3 in DNA: TGTGCCAGCAGCTTAGTCGGGGGTAGTAATTCACCCCTCCACTTT.

This rearrangement joins TRBV30 to TRBJ2-7; 8 bases are a match to TRBD1. The CDR3 extends over 15 amino acids. CDR1 is GTSNPN and CDR2 is SVGIG in the germline V gene (reference sequence). V trimming: 4 bases; J trimming: 2 bases; junction bases outside the gene matches: 10. CDR3 sequence: CAWNSAQGVPYEQYF. CDR3 sequence (DNA): TGTGCCTGGAATTCTGCACAGGGGGTTCCCTACGAGCAGTACTTC. Combining the CDR3 with reference TRBV30 and TRBJ2-7 gives the whole variable domain SQTIHQWPATLVQPVGSPLSLECTVEGTSNPNLYWYRQAAGRGLQLLFYSVGIGQISSEVPQNLSASRPQDRQFILSSKKLLLSDSGFYLCAWNSAQGVPYEQYFGPGTRLTVT.

This clone appeared a few times. This sequence joins TRBV11-2 and TRBJ2-5; D remains unclear. The ends were cut back, 1 base at V and 5 bases at J, with 11 bases in the middle. This CDR3 is built from 14 residues. CDR1 and CDR2 (germline): SGHAT, FQNNGV. The CDR3, as DNA: TGTGCCAGCAGCTTAGCAGGTGGAATGGAGACCCAGTACTTC. Residues: CASSLAGGMETQYF.

V is TRBV15 and J is TRBJ2-3; 7 bases fit TRBD2. Germline V gene lookup returns CDR1 LNHNV and CDR2 YYDKDF (reference sequence). The CDR3 extends over 14 amino acids. V was pared by 3 bases and J by 6 bases, with 6 bases of the junction left unmatched. The CDR3 nucleotides read TGTGCCACCAGCAGGGGACTAAACTCCGATACGCAGTATTTT. This translates into CATSRGLNSDTQYF.

The chain has TRBV29-1 and TRBJ2-1; D is unresolved. There are 14 residues in the CDR3. V shed 4 bases and J shed 0 bases, with 10 bases lying between them. Germline V CDR1 and CDR2: SQVTM, ANQGSEA. CDR3 nucleotide sequence: TGCAGCGTTGTGACCTTATACTCCTACAATGAGCAGTTCTTC. Its protein product is CSVVTLYSYNEQFF.

The chain carries TRBV5-6 and TRBJ2-7, with TRBD1 as a possible D gene (6 bases). Deletions cut 1 base from V and 3 bases from J, with 11 bases between. The CDR3 runs to 14 residues. Germline CDR1 SGHDT, CDR2 YYEEEE. CDR3 in amino acids: CASSLTQGLYEQYF. Here the CDR3 DNA reads TGTGCCAGCAGCTTGACTCAGGGGCTCTACGAGCAGTACTTC.

This clone occurred a few times. V and J are TRBV7-3 and TRBJ2-3; TRBD2 matches 7 bases. Germline CDR1 reads SGHTA; CDR2 reads FQGTGA. This CDR3 is 18 amino acids long. The junction had 15 bases not matched to a gene; V was cut back by 2 bases and J by 4 bases. The chain's CDR3 is CASSLGLQAGRGADTQYF. Here the CDR3 DNA reads TGTGCCAGCAGCTTAGGCCTACAAGCGGGGCGCGGGGCAGATACGCAGTATTTT.

The chain has TRBV7-6 and TRBJ2-2; 10 nucleotides align to TRBD1. There are 14 residues in the CDR3. V lost 10 bases, J lost 7 bases, and 9 bases stayed unmatched. Germline CDR1 SGHVS, CDR2 FNYEAQ. The chain's CDR3 is CATRRQGAVGELFF. In nucleotides, the CDR3 is TGTGCCACCCGACGACAGGGGGCTGTCGGGGAGCTGTTTTTT.

The gene calls are TRBV29-1 and TRBJ2-7, with D perhaps matching TRBD1 (5 bases). The CDR3 loop spans 13 amino acids. Trimming removed 4 bases from V and 0 bases from J, with 10 bases in between. Germline lookup yields CDR1 SQVTM and CDR2 ANQGSEA. In DNA form, the CDR3 reads TGCAGCGTTGCAGGGAAGAGCTCCTACGAGCAGTACTTC. It specifies CSVAGKSSYEQYF.

The chain recombines TRBV30 with TRBJ1-2, with 9 positions matching TRBD1. Germline trimming cut 2 bases from V and 2 bases from J; bases unmatched to any gene: 3. This CDR3 contains 14 residues. Germline loops: CDR1 GTSNPN, CDR2 SVGIG (reference sequence). The CDR3 sequence: CAWSPGQGNYGYTF. CDR3 sequence (DNA): TGTGCCTGGAGTCCCGGACAGGGGAACTATGGCTACACCTTC.

The DNA for the CDR3 is TGTGCCAGCAGCTTAGAAGGACTGATGGGGAACATTCAGTACTTC. This translates into CASSLEGLMGNIQYF. The V call is TRBV7-2, the J call TRBJ2-4; perhaps TRBD2 as D (5 bases). Germline values: CDR1 SGHTA, CDR2 FQGNSA. The CDR3 length is 15 residues. The V end was cut by 1 base, the J end by 7 bases, with 14 bases between. Supplemented by reference TRBV7-2 and TRBJ2-4, the full variable domain reads GAGVSQSPSNKVTEKGKDVELRCDPISGHTALYWYRQSLGQGLEFLIYFQGNSAPDKSGLPSDRFSAERTGGSVSTLTIQRTQQEDSAVYLCASSLEGLMGNIQYFGAGTRLSVL.

This chain connects TRBV30 to TRBJ2-5; D is unresolved. From germline, CDR1 is GTSNPN and CDR2 SVGIG (reference sequence). Trimming took 3 bases from V and 5 from J, leaving 10 bases between them. This CDR3 region has 12 residues. Written as DNA, the CDR3 is TGTGCCTGGAGCACGGCGCGGGAGACCCAGTACTTC. This codes for CAWSTARETQYF.

V gene TRBV5-1 combines with J gene TRBJ2-5, with 10 bases fitting TRBD1. V lost 5 bases to trimming and J lost 3 bases; unmatched junction nucleotides: 10. Germline CDR1 and CDR2: SGHRS and YFSETQ. The CDR3 length is 16 residues. CDR3 in DNA: TGCGCCAGCAGGATCCAGGGACAGGGGTTTGAAGAGACCCAGTACTTC. Amino acid sequence: CASRIQGQGFEETQYF.

The J gene is TRBJ2-3, the V gene TRBV5-1, with 13 bases that match TRBD2. J gave up 6 bases and V 3 bases, and 10 bases lay outside the gene matches. This CDR3 region has 17 residues. Germline values: CDR1 SGHRS, CDR2 YFSETQ. CDR3 in amino acids: CASSSRLAGGVQDTQYF. The CDR3 nucleotides are TGCGCCAGCAGCTCCAGACTAGCGGGGGGAGTGCAGGATACGCAGTATTTT.